The 8 T cell receptor beta chains below come from one sample, sequenced in a study of T cells in Graves' hyperthyroidism and ophthalmopathy. Regions amplified from RNA transcripts were the TCR beta CDR3 regions. RT-PCR in the first round (using the HTBI primer set) targeted the TCR CDR3. Using its own MiXCR run on the multiplex PCR reads, TCRdb lists one record per CDR3 protein. The data contain fewer than 450,000 distinct CDR3 sequences, about a sixth of them singletons. The sequencing input was blood. These receptor sequences come from a woman in her twenties or thirties with Graves' hyperthyroidism that later progressed to Graves' ophthalmopathy.

This clonotype was counted at least ten times. V usage is TRBV12-3 or TRBV12-4 and J usage is TRBJ2-7, with TRBD2 matching 8 bases. The ends lost 7 bases at V and 3 bases at J; junction bases unmatched: 11. The CDR3 has 15 residues. CDR3 in DNA: TGTGCCAGCACCCCGCTGGCGGGAGGAGGCTACGAGCAGTACTTC. Its protein product is CASTPLAGGGYEQYF.

The chain couples TRBV30 to TRBJ2-7, with TRBD1 matching 9 bases. The ends lost 2 bases at V and 7 bases at J; junction bases unmatched: 9. Germline CDR1 is GTSNPN and CDR2 is SVGIG (reference sequence). This CDR3 contains 14 residues. For the CDR3, the DNA is TGTGCCTGGAGTTCGACAGGGGGTTGTGATGAGCAGTACTTC. Its translation: CAWSSTGGCDEQYF.

This clonotype occurred many times. This chain joins TRBV20-1 and TRBJ2-6; D not certain. Germline V CDR1 and CDR2: DFQATT, SNEGSKA (reference sequence). The CDR3 totals 15 residues. Trimming left V 0 bases short and J 2 bases short, with 8 bases between. The CDR3 region is CSARDQRTGANVLTF. The CDR3 region has the DNA TGCAGTGCTAGAGATCAGAGAACTGGGGCCAACGTCCTGACTTTC.

This clonotype was detected ten times or more. The chain joins TRBV2 to TRBJ1-6; 8 bases agree with TRBD1. CDR1 is SNHLY, CDR2 FYNNEI, per germline. V shed 2 bases, J shed 9 bases, and the junction held 9 bases outside the gene matches. This CDR3 has 16 residues. The CDR3 loop reads CASSETRDRNGSPLHF. CDR3 nucleotide sequence: TGTGCCAGCAGTGAAACCCGGGACAGGAACGGTTCACCCCTCCACTTT.

There are many counts of this clonotype. V gene TRBV18 combines with J gene TRBJ1-4; D remains unclear. The CDR3 totals 15 residues. The germline gives CDR1 KGHSH, CDR2 LQKENI. V lost 0 bases to trimming and J lost 7 bases, with 12 bases between them. CDR3 region: CASSPPGSGSEKLFF. CDR3 coding DNA: TGTGCCAGCTCACCACCGGGCAGCGGGAGTGAAAAACTGTTTTTT.

This clonotype came up many times. The gene calls are TRBV2 and TRBJ1-1; no clear D. V was cut by 0 bases and J by 4 bases, with 9 bases left in between. The CDR3 has 14 residues. The germline gives CDR1 SNHLY, CDR2 FYNNEI. CDR3: CASSEARRITEAFF. The CDR3 DNA reads as TGTGCCAGCAGTGAAGCACGGCGGATCACTGAAGCTTTCTTT.

This clonotype was counted at least ten times. The V and J genes are TRBV20-1 and TRBJ2-7, with 11 nucleotides matching TRBD2. The CDR3 consists of 13 residues. Germline assignment: CDR1 DFQATT and CDR2 SNEGSKA (reference sequence). The V segment lost 6 bases and the J segment 3 bases; nucleotides outside the gene matches: 4. CDR3 sequence: CSADGLAGYEQYF. The CDR3 DNA reads as TGCAGTGCCGATGGACTAGCGGGCTACGAGCAGTACTTC.

This clonotype was recorded many times. The V and J genes are TRBV28 and TRBJ1-4; D is unresolved. Germline V lookup: CDR1 MDHEN, CDR2 SYDVKM. Trimming took off 6 bases at V and 10 bases at J, with 15 bases between the two ends. The CDR3 is 13 amino acids. The CDR3 sequence is CASRQRNLPKLFF. In DNA, the CDR3 is TGTGCCAGCAGACAAAGAAATCTCCCAAAACTGTTTTTT.